This is a list of T cell receptor beta chains from one sample in a study of early T cells in non-severe SARS-CoV-2 infection. TCRdb used MiXCR to reprocess the 5' RACE reads, holding one entry per CDR3 protein. The sample shows about 52,000 distinct CDR3 sequences, approximately 11% of them seen only once. Sequences were obtained from whole blood. The receptors were gathered from an adult who was a healthcare worker with PCR-confirmed SARS-CoV-2 infection or an uninfected control (not recorded which). Each CDR3 is given with its conserved first and last residue. Fields, in order: D gene, V gene, J gene, clone size, CDR3 protein, CDR3 DNA. A D gene is named only where the DNA matches it firmly. The size of a clone is reported for some rows only, either as once, few or many, or as a class for expanded clones.

D gene: .
V gene: TRBV9
J gene: TRBJ2-3
clone size: .
CDR3 protein: CASRAQRTWDSVRTDTQYF
CDR3 DNA: TGTGCCAGCAGGGCGCAACGAACCTGGGACTCAGTACGCACAGATACGCAGTATTTT

D gene: TRBD1
V gene: TRBV7-8
J gene: TRBJ2-1
clone size: many
CDR3 protein: CASSSQTGTSYNEQFF
CDR3 DNA: TGTGCCAGCAGCTCTCAGACAGGGACCTCCTACAATGAGCAGTTCTTC

D gene: .
V gene: TRBV9
J gene: TRBJ2-7
clone size: many
CDR3 protein: CASSPFPQAVYEQYF
CDR3 DNA: TGTGCCAGCAGCCCCTTCCCCCAAGCGGTTTACGAGCAGTACTTC

D gene: TRBD2
V gene: TRBV3-1
J gene: TRBJ2-3
clone size: few
CDR3 protein: CASSQESAGGYSATQYF
CDR3 DNA: TGTGCCAGCAGCCAAGAATCGGCGGGGGGTTATAGCGCTACGCAGTATTTT

D gene: .
V gene: TRBV19
J gene: TRBJ1-4
clone size: many
CDR3 protein: CASTGASNEKLFF
CDR3 DNA: TGTGCCAGTACGGGGGCGTCTAATGAAAAACTGTTTTTT

D gene: TRBD1
V gene: TRBV6-5
J gene: TRBJ1-4
clone size: .
CDR3 protein: CASSNRGGREKLFF
CDR3 DNA: TGTGCCAGCAGCAACAGGGGAGGTCGTGAAAAACTGTTTTTT

D gene: .
V gene: TRBV7-9
J gene: TRBJ1-2
clone size: many
CDR3 protein: CASRDSPYGYTF
CDR3 DNA: TGTGCCAGCAGGGACAGTCCCTATGGCTACACCTTC

D gene: TRBD1
V gene: TRBV24-1
J gene: TRBJ2-5
clone size: .
CDR3 protein: CATSDLEAGGPSLQETQYF
CDR3 DNA: TGTGCCACCAGTGATTTAGAGGCAGGGGGACCTTCCCTTCAAGAGACCCAGTACTTC

D gene: .
V gene: TRBV10-3
J gene: TRBJ2-7
clone size: .
CDR3 protein: CAISETDYEQYF
CDR3 DNA: TGTGCCATCAGTGAGACAGACTACGAGCAGTACTTC

D gene: TRBD2
V gene: TRBV11-2
J gene: TRBJ2-7
clone size: many
CDR3 protein: CASSPLAGRSYEQYF
CDR3 DNA: TGTGCCAGCAGCCCGCTAGCGGGGCGCTCCTACGAGCAGTACTTC

D gene: TRBD1
V gene: TRBV5-1
J gene: TRBJ2-7
clone size: many
CDR3 protein: CASSRTGGTYEQYF
CDR3 DNA: TGCGCCAGCAGCCGGACAGGGGGCACGTACGAGCAGTACTTC

D gene: .
V gene: TRBV7-2
J gene: TRBJ2-5
clone size: many
CDR3 protein: CASSLGAMWTQYF
CDR3 DNA: TGTGCCAGCAGCTTAGGAGCTATGTGGACCCAGTACTTC

D gene: .
V gene: TRBV29-1
J gene: TRBJ2-1
clone size: few
CDR3 protein: CSVNRGSASGKRNEQFF
CDR3 DNA: TGCAGCGTGAACAGGGGGTCGGCTAGCGGGAAGCGCAATGAGCAGTTCTTC

D gene: .
V gene: TRBV18
J gene: TRBJ2-5
clone size: .
CDR3 protein: CASLPLQYETQYF
CDR3 DNA: TGTGCCAGCTTGCCACTCCAGTATGAGACCCAGTACTTC

D gene: .
V gene: TRBV12-5
J gene: TRBJ1-1
clone size: .
CDR3 protein: CASGSGRANTEAFF
CDR3 DNA: TGTGCTAGTGGCTCAGGTAGGGCCAACACTGAAGCTTTCTTT

D gene: TRBD2
V gene: TRBV5-6
J gene: TRBJ2-2
clone size: .
CDR3 protein: CASSSRRLAGKNTGELFF
CDR3 DNA: TGTGCCAGCAGCTCCCGCCGACTAGCGGGGAAAAACACCGGGGAGCTGTTTTTT

D gene: .
V gene: TRBV5-1
J gene: TRBJ2-5
clone size: few
CDR3 protein: CASSFIAWETQYF
CDR3 DNA: TGCGCCAGCAGCTTCATCGCTTGGGAGACCCAGTACTTC

D gene: TRBD2
V gene: TRBV7-6
J gene: TRBJ2-7
clone size: many
CDR3 protein: CASSSLRAGGPYEQYF
CDR3 DNA: TGTGCCAGCAGTTCACTCCGGGCGGGGGGGCCCTACGAGCAGTACTTC

D gene: .
V gene: TRBV7-2
J gene: TRBJ2-3
clone size: many
CDR3 protein: CASSLRGGIPTDTQYF
CDR3 DNA: TGTGCCAGCAGCCTAAGGGGTGGGATACCCACAGATACGCAGTATTTT

D gene: .
V gene: TRBV5-1
J gene: TRBJ2-3
clone size: many
CDR3 protein: CASSLNFITDTQYF
CDR3 DNA: TGCGCCAGCAGCTTGAACTTTATCACAGATACGCAGTATTTT

D gene: TRBD1
V gene: TRBV18
J gene: TRBJ2-1
clone size: few
CDR3 protein: CASSPGTGGGREFF
CDR3 DNA: TGTGCCAGCTCACCTGGGACAGGTGGAGGAAGGGAGTTCTTC

D gene: TRBD2
V gene: TRBV6-1
J gene: TRBJ2-1
clone size: many
CDR3 protein: CASSEKLAGGLGNEQFF
CDR3 DNA: TGTGCCAGCAGTGAAAAGTTAGCGGGAGGCCTAGGGAATGAGCAGTTCTTC

D gene: .
V gene: TRBV2
J gene: TRBJ2-7
clone size: many
CDR3 protein: CASSVKVEQYF
CDR3 DNA: TGTGCCAGCAGTGTGAAGGTCGAGCAGTACTTC

D gene: .
V gene: TRBV6-6
J gene: TRBJ1-1
clone size: many
CDR3 protein: CASSYDSFGGAEAFF
CDR3 DNA: TGTGCCAGCAGTTACGACAGCTTCGGGGGCGCTGAAGCTTTCTTT

D gene: .
V gene: TRBV29-1
J gene: TRBJ2-3
clone size: .
CDR3 protein: CSATWADTQYF
CDR3 DNA: TGCAGCGCCACATGGGCAGATACGCAGTATTTT

D gene: .
V gene: TRBV21-1
J gene: TRBJ2-7
clone size: few
CDR3 protein: CASSKVRTSGNYEQYF
CDR3 DNA: TGTGCCAGCAGCAAAGTAAGGACTAGCGGAAACTACGAGCAGTACTTC

D gene: .
V gene: TRBV5-1
J gene: TRBJ2-1
clone size: many
CDR3 protein: CASSLAGLVYEQFF
CDR3 DNA: TGCGCCAGCAGCTTGGCTGGGTTGGTTTATGAGCAGTTCTTC

D gene: .
V gene: TRBV7-2
J gene: TRBJ2-7
clone size: .
CDR3 protein: CASSLLDSSYEQYF
CDR3 DNA: TGTGCCAGCAGCTTGCTGGACAGCTCCTACGAGCAGTACTTC

D gene: TRBD2
V gene: TRBV25-1
J gene: TRBJ2-1
clone size: few
CDR3 protein: CASSDSGRRGQRLNEQFF
CDR3 DNA: TGTGCCAGCAGTGATAGCGGGAGGAGGGGGCAGCGGTTAAATGAGCAGTTCTTC